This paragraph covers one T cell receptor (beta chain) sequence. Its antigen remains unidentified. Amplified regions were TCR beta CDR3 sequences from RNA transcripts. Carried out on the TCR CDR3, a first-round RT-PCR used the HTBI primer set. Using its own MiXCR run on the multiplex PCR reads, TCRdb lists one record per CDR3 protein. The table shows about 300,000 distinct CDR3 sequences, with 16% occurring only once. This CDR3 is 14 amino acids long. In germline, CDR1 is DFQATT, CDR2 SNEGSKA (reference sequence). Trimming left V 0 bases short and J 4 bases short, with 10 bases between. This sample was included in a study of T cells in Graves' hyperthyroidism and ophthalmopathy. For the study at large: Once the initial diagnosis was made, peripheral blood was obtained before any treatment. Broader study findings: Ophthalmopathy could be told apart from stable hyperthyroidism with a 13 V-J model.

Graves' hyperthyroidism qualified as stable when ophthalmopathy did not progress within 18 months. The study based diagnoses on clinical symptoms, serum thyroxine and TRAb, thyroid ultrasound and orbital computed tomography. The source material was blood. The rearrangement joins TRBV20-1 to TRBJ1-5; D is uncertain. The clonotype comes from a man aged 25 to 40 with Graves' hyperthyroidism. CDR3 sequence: CSARDVEINQPQHF. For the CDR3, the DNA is TGCAGTGCTAGAGATGTGGAGATAAATCAGCCCCAGCATTTT.